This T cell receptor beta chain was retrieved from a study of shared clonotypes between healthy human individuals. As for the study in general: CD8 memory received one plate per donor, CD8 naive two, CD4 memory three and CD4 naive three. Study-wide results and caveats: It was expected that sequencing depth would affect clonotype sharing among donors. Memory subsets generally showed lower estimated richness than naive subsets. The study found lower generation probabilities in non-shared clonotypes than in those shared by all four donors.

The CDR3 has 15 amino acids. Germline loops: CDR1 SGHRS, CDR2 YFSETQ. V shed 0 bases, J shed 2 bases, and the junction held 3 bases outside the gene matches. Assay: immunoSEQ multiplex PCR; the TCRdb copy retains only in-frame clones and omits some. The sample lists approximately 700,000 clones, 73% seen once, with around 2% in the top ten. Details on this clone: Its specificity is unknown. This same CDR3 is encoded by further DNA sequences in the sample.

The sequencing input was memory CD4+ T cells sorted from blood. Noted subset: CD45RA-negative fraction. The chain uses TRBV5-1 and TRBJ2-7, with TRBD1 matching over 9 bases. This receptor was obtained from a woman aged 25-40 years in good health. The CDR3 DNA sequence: TGCGCCAGCAGCTTGGGTGGGACAGGGACCTACGAGCAGTACTTC. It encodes CASSLGGTGTYEQYF. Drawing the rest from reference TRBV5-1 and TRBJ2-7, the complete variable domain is KAGVTQTPRYLIKTRGQQVTLSCSPISGHRSVSWYQQTPGQGLQFLFEYFSETQRNKGNFPGRFSGRQFSNSRSEMNVSTLELGDSALYLCASSLGGTGTYEQYFGPGTRLTVT.